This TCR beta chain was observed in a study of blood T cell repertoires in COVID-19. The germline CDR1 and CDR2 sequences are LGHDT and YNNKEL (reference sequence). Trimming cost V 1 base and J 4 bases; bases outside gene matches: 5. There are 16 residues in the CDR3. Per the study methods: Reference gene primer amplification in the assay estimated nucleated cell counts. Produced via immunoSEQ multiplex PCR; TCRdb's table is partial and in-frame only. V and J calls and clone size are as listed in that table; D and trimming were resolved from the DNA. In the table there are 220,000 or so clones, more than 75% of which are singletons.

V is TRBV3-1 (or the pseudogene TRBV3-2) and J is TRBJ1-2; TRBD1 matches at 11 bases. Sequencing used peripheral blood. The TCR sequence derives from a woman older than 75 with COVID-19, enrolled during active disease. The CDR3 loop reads CASSQGTGGIGYGYTF. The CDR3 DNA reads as TGTGCCAGCAGCCAAGGGACAGGGGGCATCGGCTATGGCTACACCTTC.